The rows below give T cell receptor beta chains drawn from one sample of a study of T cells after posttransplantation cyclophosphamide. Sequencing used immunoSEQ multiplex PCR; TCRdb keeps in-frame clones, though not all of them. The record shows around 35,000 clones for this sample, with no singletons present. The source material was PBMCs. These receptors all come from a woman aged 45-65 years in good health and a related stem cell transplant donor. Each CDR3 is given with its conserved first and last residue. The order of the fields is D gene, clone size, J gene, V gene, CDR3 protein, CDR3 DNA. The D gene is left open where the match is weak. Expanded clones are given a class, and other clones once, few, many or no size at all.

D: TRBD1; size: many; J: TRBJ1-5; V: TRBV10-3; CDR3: CAISTGTGRQPQHF; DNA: TGTGCCATCAGTACCGGGACAGGACGACAGCCCCAGCATTTT
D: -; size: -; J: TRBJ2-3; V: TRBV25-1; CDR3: CASSDPRQGPTDTQYF; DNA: TGTGCCAGCAGTGACCCCAGGCAGGGGCCCACAGATACGCAGTATTTT
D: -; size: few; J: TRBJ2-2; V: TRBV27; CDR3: CASRERMRSGELFF; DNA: TGTGCCAGCAGGGAACGGATGCGGAGCGGGGAGCTGTTTTTT
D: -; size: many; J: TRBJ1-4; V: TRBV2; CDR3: CASRGAPSTNEKLFF; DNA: TGTGCCAGCCGAGGGGCTCCTTCAACTAATGAAAAACTGTTTTTT
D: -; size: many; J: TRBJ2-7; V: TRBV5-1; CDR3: CASSSSNPPYEQYF; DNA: TGCGCCAGCAGTTCCTCTAACCCACCTTACGAGCAGTACTTC
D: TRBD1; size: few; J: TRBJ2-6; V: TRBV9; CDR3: CASSVKMGTGETLGANVLTF; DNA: TGTGCCAGCAGCGTAAAGATGGGGACAGGGGAAACTTTGGGGGCCAACGTCCTGACTTTC
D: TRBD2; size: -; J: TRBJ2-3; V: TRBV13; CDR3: CASSLSASGNTDTQYF; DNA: TGTGCCAGCAGCTTAAGCGCAAGCGGGAACACAGATACGCAGTATTTT
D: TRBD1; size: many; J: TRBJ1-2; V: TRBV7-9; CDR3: CASSLRTGYGYTF; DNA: TGTGCCAGCAGCTTACGGACAGGCTATGGCTACACCTTC
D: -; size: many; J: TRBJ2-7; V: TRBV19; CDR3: CASSNGGLYF; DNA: TGTGCCAGTAGTAACGGTGGTCTGTACTTC
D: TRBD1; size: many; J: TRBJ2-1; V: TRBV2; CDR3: CASRRTGDPPLNEQFF; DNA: TGTGCCAGCAGGCGTACAGGGGACCCCCCGCTGAATGAGCAGTTCTTC
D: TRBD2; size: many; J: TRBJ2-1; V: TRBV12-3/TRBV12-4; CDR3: CASSFTSGGYNEQFF; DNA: TGTGCCAGCAGTTTCACTAGCGGGGGGTACAATGAGCAGTTCTTC
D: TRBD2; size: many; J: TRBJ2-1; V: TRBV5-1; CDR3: CASSSLAGLDNEQFF; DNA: TGCGCCAGCAGCTCACTAGCGGGACTTGACAATGAGCAGTTCTTC
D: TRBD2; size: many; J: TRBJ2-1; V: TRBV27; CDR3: CASSPRGGAYNEQFF; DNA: TGTGCCAGCAGTCCCCGGGGGGGGGCTTACAATGAGCAGTTCTTC
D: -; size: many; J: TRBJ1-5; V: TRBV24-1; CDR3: CATSSGGYSNQPQHF; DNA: TGTGCCACCAGTAGCGGGGGTTATAGCAATCAGCCCCAGCATTTT
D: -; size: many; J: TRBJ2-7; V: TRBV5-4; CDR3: CASSTGTPYEQYF; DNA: TGTGCCAGCAGCACCGGGACTCCATACGAGCAGTACTTC
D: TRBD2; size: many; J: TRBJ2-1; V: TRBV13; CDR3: CASSRTSNEQFF; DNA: TGTGCCAGCAGCCGGACTAGCAATGAGCAGTTCTTC